One sample yielded the 13 T cell receptor beta chains listed below, sequenced in a study of blood T cell repertoires in COVID-19. Sequencing was performed with immunoSEQ multiplex PCR; in TCRdb, only in-frame clones are kept and a portion is missing. The table has about 300,000 clones, under 90% seen once. The sample consisted of PBMCs or T cells enriched from blood (not recorded which). The receptors were sampled from a young woman who had recovered from COVID-19.

The chain carries TRBV6-5 and TRBJ2-7; 7 bases are a match to TRBD1. V lost 6 bases and J lost 2; bases outside the gene matches: 4. The germline V gene encodes CDR1 MNHEY and CDR2 SVGAGI. The CDR3 totals 13 residues. The CDR3 loop reads CASSPGGPYEQYF. CDR3 in DNA: TGTGCCAGCAGCCCAGGGGGACCCTACGAGCAGTACTTC.

The V gene is TRBV30, the J gene TRBJ1-3; D remains ambiguous. V dropped 5 bases and J dropped 1 base, with 9 bases sitting between them. Germline V gene lookup returns CDR1 GTSNPN and CDR2 SVGIG (reference sequence). The CDR3 extends over 13 amino acids. CDR3 protein: CAWVWRSGNTIYF. DNA of the CDR3: TGTGCCTGGGTTTGGAGGTCTGGAAACACCATATATTTT.

The chain uses TRBV7-2 and TRBJ2-3; the match to TRBD2 covers 7 bases. The germline V gene encodes CDR1 SGHTA and CDR2 FQGNSA. With V trimmed by 6 bases and J by 1 base, 7 bases remained unmatched. The CDR3 contains 15 residues. The CDR3: CASSPDAGGTDTQYF. CDR3 in DNA: TGTGCCAGCAGTCCCGACGCGGGGGGCACAGATACGCAGTATTTT.

V and J are TRBV7-2 and TRBJ2-7, with 10 bases that match TRBD2. The V gene's germline CDR1 is SGHTA and CDR2 FQGNSA. With 1 base clipped from V and 2 bases from J, the junction kept 2 bases outside the gene matches. This CDR3 comprises 15 residues. The CDR3 bases are TGTGCCAGCAGCTTAGGGACTAGCGGTCCCTACGAGCAGTACTTC. It codes for CASSLGTSGPYEQYF.

This clone was recorded a few times. The rearrangement links TRBV5-1 to TRBJ2-7; a weak D match, TRBD1 (5 bases). CDR3 length: 14 amino acids. Per the germline V gene, CDR1 is SGHRS and CDR2 is YFSETQ. V was cut by 0 bases and J by 5 bases, with 12 bases left in between. Here the CDR3 DNA reads TGCGCCAGCAGCTTGGGGACGGCAGGGCACGAGCAGTACTTC. It yields the protein CASSLGTAGHEQYF. Looking up the rest from reference TRBV5-1 and TRBJ2-7 gives the full variable domain: KAGVTQTPRYLIKTRGQQVTLSCSPISGHRSVSWYQQTPGQGLQFLFEYFSETQRNKGNFPGRFSGRQFSNSRSEMNVSTLELGDSALYLCASSLGTAGHEQYFGPGTRLTVT.

The genes are TRBV19 and TRBJ1-4, with D possibly TRBD1 on 5 matching bases. Germline loops: CDR1 LNHDA, CDR2 SQIVND (reference sequence). CDR3 size: 14 residues. Trimming pared 5 bases from V and 4 bases from J, leaving 11 bases between. In DNA, the CDR3 is TGTGCCAGTAGTCTGGGACTGATTAATGAAAAACTGTTTTTT. Protein product: CASSLGLINEKLFF.

The chain uses TRBV6-5 and TRBJ1-4; weak D call: TRBD1 (5 bases). Germline assignment: CDR1 MNHEY and CDR2 SVGAGI. Trimming cost V 5 bases and J 2 bases, with 9 bases left between them. CDR3 length: 14 amino acids. CDR3 sequence reads: CASSPRATNEKLFF. The CDR3 region has the DNA TGTGCCAGCAGTCCCAGGGCCACTAATGAAAAACTGTTTTTT.

J is TRBJ1-1 and V is TRBV27, with D hard to call. V was clipped by 5 bases and J by 5 bases, with 9 bases between them. Germline-derived CDR1 and CDR2 are MNHEY and SMNVEV (reference sequence). This CDR3 is built from 12 residues. The CDR3 protein is CASSPGGTEAFF. The CDR3 region has the DNA TGTGCCAGCAGTCCCGGAGGGACTGAAGCTTTCTTT.

V gene TRBV18 combines with J gene TRBJ1-2; D may be TRBD1 (6 bases). The CDR3 has 14 residues. Trimming removed 4 bases at V and 1 base at J, with 10 bases between. Looked up from germline, CDR1 is KGHSH and CDR2 is LQKENI. Here the CDR3 reads CASSRDRFNYGYTF. The CDR3 DNA sequence: TGTGCCAGCTCACGAGACAGGTTTAACTATGGCTACACCTTC.

The V gene is TRBV6-5, the J gene TRBJ1-1; possibly TRBD1 for D (5 bases). CDR3 size: 16 residues. V lost 2 bases and J lost 0, with 13 bases in between. The germline V gene encodes CDR1 MNHEY and CDR2 SVGAGI. The chain's CDR3 is CASSYVRGGMNTEAFF. In DNA form, the CDR3 reads TGTGCCAGCAGTTACGTCCGGGGCGGGATGAACACTGAAGCTTTCTTT.

The CDR3 region has the DNA TGTGCCAGTAGTATAGGCAGGTTCCCAGATACGCAGTATTTT. It yields the protein CASSIGRFPDTQYF. The chain carries TRBV19 and TRBJ2-3; D ambiguous. The germline V gene has CDR1 LNHDA and CDR2 SQIVND (reference sequence). The CDR3 extends over 14 amino acids. Trimming removed 1 base at V and 4 bases at J, with 9 bases between.

CDR3 amino acids: CASSSQGNNQPQHF. The CDR3 bases are TGTGCCAGCAGCTCCCAGGGTAACAATCAGCCCCAGCATTTT. This rearrangement joins TRBV5-4 to TRBJ1-5, with D tentatively TRBD1 (5 bases). Germline V CDR1 and CDR2: SGHNT, YYREEE (reference sequence). The V end lost 3 bases, the J end lost 3 bases, and 10 bases lay between the germline ends. The CDR3 extends over 14 amino acids.

CDR3 nucleotides: TGTGCCAGCAGCTTAGCGCGGAGGGATGAGCAGTTCTTC. Protein: CASSLARRDEQFF. The genes are TRBV7-3 and TRBJ2-1, with D possibly TRBD2 on 6 matching bases. The CDR3 runs to 13 residues. From germline, CDR1 is SGHTA and CDR2 FQGTGA. Trimming stripped 2 bases from V and 8 bases from J, with 10 bases between.